These 31 T cell receptor beta chains share one sample of origin, sequenced in a study of blood T cell repertoires in COVID-19 (TCRdb year 2020). Libraries were built with the immunoSEQ multiplex PCR assay. In its TCRdb copy, this immuneACCESS table keeps in-frame sequences only and misses some clones. Where compared with another copy, unresolved V genes explain less than half of these, and the others have no known cause. For this sample the table gives about 96,000 clones, of which over 70% were detected only once. The ten largest clones take up about 8.7% of the sample. The sample comprised peripheral blood. The receptors stem from a man aged 50-59 years who had recovered from COVID-19.

The rearrangement joins TRBV2 to TRBJ2-7; TRBD1 matches at 7 bases. CDR1 and CDR2 (germline): SNHLY, FYNNEI. The ends lost 6 bases at V and 2 bases at J; junction bases unmatched: 7. The CDR3 totals 14 residues. The CDR3 here is CASRFGTAAYEQYF. The CDR3 DNA follows: TGTGCCAGCAGATTTGGGACAGCGGCCTACGAGCAGTACTTC.

In this sample, this clone turned up once. CDR3 sequence: CASSLRGPEEQYF. The CDR3 DNA follows: TGTGCCAGTAGCCTCCGAGGCCCGGAGGAGCAGTACTTC. The chain uses TRBV19 and TRBJ2-7; D is ambiguous. Trimming left V 6 bases short and J 7 bases short, with 16 bases between. Germline loops: CDR1 LNHDA, CDR2 SQIVND (reference sequence). This CDR3 comprises 13 residues.

The chain links TRBV11-2 to TRBJ1-1; D gene ambiguous. Per germline, CDR1 SGHAT and CDR2 FQNNGV. The CDR3 loop spans 18 amino acids. V was trimmed by 0 bases and J by 1 base, leaving 18 bases between them. The CDR3 here is CASSLDRRAAERNTEAFF. As DNA, the CDR3 is TGTGCCAGCAGCTTAGATCGGCGCGCAGCGGAGCGGAACACTGAAGCTTTCTTT.

V is TRBV12-5 and J is TRBJ2-3; a weak D match, TRBD1 (5 bases). In germline, CDR1 is LGHNT, CDR2 FRNRAP. The length of the CDR3 is 14 residues. The V end lost 1 base, the J end lost 5 bases, and 10 bases lay between the germline ends. The CDR3 sequence: CASGLGQGLDTQYF. DNA of the CDR3: TGTGCTAGTGGTTTGGGGCAGGGTCTAGATACGCAGTATTTT.

This clone occurred once. The chain joins TRBV2 to TRBJ2-5, with 7 positions matching TRBD2. The J segment lost 5 bases and the V segment lost 5 bases, leaving 5 bases of the junction unmatched. The CDR3 is 13 residues long. In germline, CDR1 is SNHLY, CDR2 FYNNEI. CDR3 loop: CASSRPGGETQYF. As DNA, the CDR3 is TGTGCCAGCAGTAGGCCGGGGGGTGAGACCCAGTACTTC.

J is TRBJ2-6 and V is TRBV19; 7 bases are shared with TRBD1. V shed 0 bases and J 3 bases; nucleotides not matched to a gene: 8. The CDR3 has 18 amino acids. Germline V gene lookup returns CDR1 LNHDA and CDR2 SQIVND (reference sequence). CDR3 sequence: CASSIDYRGNLGANVLTF. CDR3 sequence (DNA): TGTGCCAGTAGTATAGATTACAGGGGAAACCTTGGGGCCAACGTCCTGACTTTC.

This clone came up a few times. The V and J genes are TRBV7-8 and TRBJ2-1; a possible D gene is TRBD2 (5 bases). CDR3 length equals 13 residues. Germline values: CDR1 SGHVS, CDR2 FQNEAQ. V lost 1 base and J 7 bases, leaving 8 bases between the germline ends. The CDR3 here is CASSLEGGNEQFF. The CDR3 nucleotides read TGTGCCAGCAGCTTAGAGGGCGGGAATGAGCAGTTCTTC.

J is TRBJ1-4 and V is TRBV6-6; D perhaps matches TRBD1 (6 bases). This CDR3 is 15 amino acids long. Germline V gene lookup returns CDR1 MNHNY and CDR2 SVGAGI (reference sequence). The V end lost 2 bases, the J end lost 4 bases, and 11 bases lay between the germline ends. CDR3: CASSYRGQNNEKLFF. The CDR3 region has the DNA TGTGCCAGCAGTTACCGTGGACAGAATAATGAAAAACTGTTTTTT.

This sequence joins TRBV7-8 and TRBJ2-7; 8 nucleotides line up with TRBD1. CDR1 SGHVS and CDR2 FQNEAQ come from the germline V gene. CDR3 length equals 16 residues. J lost 0 bases, V lost 3 bases, and 7 bases had no gene match. CDR3 sequence (DNA): TGTGCCAGCAGCTTTCCCAGAGACAGGGGCTCCTACGAGCAGTACTTC. Translation gives CASSFPRDRGSYEQYF. The variable domain in full, completed from reference TRBV7-8 and TRBJ2-7, reads GAGVSQSPRYKVAKRGQDVALRCDPISGHVSLFWYQQALGQGPEFLTYFQNEAQLDKSGLPSDRFFAERPEGSVSTLKIQRTQQEDSAVYLCASSFPRDRGSYEQYFGPGTRLTVT.

The sample holds one count of this clone. Different DNA sequences within this sample yield the same CDR3. This chain joins TRBV19 and TRBJ2-1; D call uncertain. V lost 3 bases and J 0 bases, leaving 3 bases between the germline ends. The CDR3 is 13 residues long. Germline V gives CDR1 LNHDA, CDR2 SQIVND (reference sequence). The CDR3 DNA follows: TGTGCCAGTAGTATCAGCTCCTACAATGAGCAGTTCTTC. As protein: CASSISSYNEQFF.

CDR3 region: CASRRDRNSGNTIYF. For the CDR3, the DNA is TGTGCCAGCAGGCGGGACAGGAACTCTGGAAACACCATATATTTT. The chain links TRBV2 to TRBJ1-3, with 8 bases matching TRBD1. CDR1 SNHLY and CDR2 FYNNEI come from the germline V gene. V dropped 6 bases and J dropped 0; count of bases not matched to a gene: 4. This CDR3 spans 15 amino acids.

The V call is TRBV29-1, the J call TRBJ1-2; D not certain. CDR1 is SQVTM and CDR2 is ANQGSEA in the germline V gene. The V and J ends lost 1 base and 2 bases respectively, with 8 bases between them. CDR3 length: 13 residues. CDR3 loop: CSVEGSGNYGYTF. The CDR3 DNA reads as TGCAGCGTTGAAGGGTCGGGAAACTATGGCTACACCTTC.

This clone was counted ten times or more. The sample contains more than one DNA sequence encoding this CDR3. The rearrangement uses TRBV5-1 and TRBJ2-7; 9 positions agree with TRBD2. After removal of 0 bases from V and 1 base from J, the junction contained 8 bases not matched to a gene. CDR3 length: 17 amino acids. Germline CDR1 is SGHRS and CDR2 is YFSETQ. The CDR3 DNA sequence: TGCGCCAGCAGCTTGGGTGGCGGGGGGGCCGGATCCTACGAGCAGTACTTC. Translating it yields CASSLGGGGAGSYEQYF.

The chain links TRBV28 to TRBJ1-4; the match to TRBD1 covers 10 bases. The CDR3 consists of 15 residues. The germline gives CDR1 MDHEN, CDR2 SYDVKM. The V and J ends lost 5 bases and 8 bases, in that order; junction bases with no gene match: 8. CDR3 amino acids: CASSPGGTGEEKLFF. CDR3 nucleotide sequence: TGTGCCAGCAGTCCTGGGGGGACAGGGGAGGAAAAACTGTTTTTT.

The genes are TRBV7-2 and TRBJ1-4, with D possibly TRBD1 on 6 matching bases. V was clipped by 5 bases and J by 10 bases, with 14 bases between them. This CDR3 has 13 residues. CDR1 and CDR2 (germline): SGHTA, FQGNSA. In DNA, the CDR3 is TGTGCCAGCAGCATCGGACAGCCTGGAAAACTGTTTTTT. Translating gives CASSIGQPGKLFF.

The chain links TRBV5-5 to TRBJ2-6, with a weak D call TRBD1 (5 bases). Germline CDR1 is SGHKS and CDR2 is YYEKEE (reference sequence). This CDR3 spans 16 amino acids. V was pared by 0 bases and J by 0 bases, with 7 bases between. DNA of the CDR3: TGTGCCAGCAGCTTGGCAGGGAACTCTGGGGCCAACGTCCTGACTTTC. Translation gives CASSLAGNSGANVLTF.

The chain combines TRBV18 with TRBJ1-5; no definite D call. Trimming removed 1 base at V and 2 bases at J, with 12 bases between. The CDR3 loop spans 16 amino acids. Germline CDR1 and CDR2: KGHSH and LQKENI. The DNA of the CDR3 is TGTGCCAGCTCACCACAGGTGGGAGGCGGCAATCAGCCCCAGCATTTT. Protein product: CASSPQVGGGNQPQHF.

This clone was counted ten times or more. The chain uses TRBV2 and TRBJ2-3; TRBD1 agrees at 7 bases. CDR3 length equals 18 residues. The germline V gene encodes CDR1 SNHLY and CDR2 FYNNEI. The trim removed 2 bases at V and 0 bases at J, leaving 11 bases unmatched. The CDR3 nucleotides are TGTGCCAGCAGTGAAAGGGTGGACAGGTTATCTAGCACAGATACGCAGTATTTT. This codes for CASSERVDRLSSTDTQYF.

The rearrangement joins TRBV29-1 to TRBJ2-5; TRBD1 agrees at 8 bases. Looked up from germline, CDR1 is SQVTM and CDR2 is ANQGSEA. The V and J ends lost 4 bases and 5 bases, in that order; junction bases with no gene match: 6. This CDR3 has 13 amino acids. The CDR3 here is CSVVSQGVETQYF. Here the CDR3 DNA reads TGCAGCGTTGTGTCACAGGGGGTTGAGACCCAGTACTTC.

The chain combines TRBV3-1 (or the pseudogene TRBV3-2) with TRBJ1-1, with D hard to call. The V end lost 0 bases, the J end lost 1 base, and 6 bases lay between the germline ends. Germline assignment: CDR1 LGHDT and CDR2 YNNKEL (reference sequence). This CDR3 has 14 amino acids. Here the CDR3 reads CASSQDESNTEAFF. As DNA, the CDR3 is TGTGCCAGCAGCCAAGATGAGTCGAACACTGAAGCTTTCTTT.

This chain uses TRBV30 with TRBJ1-3, with D possibly matching TRBD1 (6 bases). The CDR3 covers 14 residues. Trimming stripped 3 bases from V and 2 bases from J, with 11 bases between. In germline, CDR1 is GTSNPN, CDR2 SVGIG (reference sequence). The CDR3 spells CAWSRQGPGNTIYF. The CDR3 region has the DNA TGTGCCTGGAGCCGCCAGGGGCCTGGAAACACCATATATTTT.

J is TRBJ1-1 and V is TRBV5-8; TRBD1 matches 7 bases. V gave up 3 bases and J gave up 4 bases; unmatched junction bases: 6. CDR3 length: 14 amino acids. Germline V lookup: CDR1 SGHTS, CDR2 YDEGEE. CDR3 amino acids: CASSWSQGGTEAFF. Here the CDR3 DNA reads TGTGCCAGCAGCTGGAGTCAGGGGGGCACTGAAGCTTTCTTT.

The genes are TRBV5-6 and TRBJ1-1, with D perhaps matching TRBD1 (5 bases). Germline-derived CDR1 and CDR2 are SGHDT and YYEEEE. CDR3 length equals 15 residues. The V gene lost 4 bases and the J gene lost 4 bases, with 17 bases spanning the gap. The CDR3 nucleotides are TGTGCCAGCAGCACCCGACAGCTCTCCCTCACTGAAGCTTTCTTT. It yields the protein CASSTRQLSLTEAFF.

The chain is built from TRBV7-2 and TRBJ1-1; D is ambiguous. CDR1 and CDR2 from the germline V gene are SGHTA and FQGNSA. V gave up 1 base and J gave up 7 bases, with 7 bases separating them. CDR3 length: 12 amino acids. CDR3 loop: CASSLGRSEAFF. CDR3 DNA sequence: TGTGCCAGCAGCTTAGGGAGGAGTGAAGCTTTCTTT.

The gene calls are TRBV5-1 and TRBJ1-1; no definite D call. This CDR3 is built from 16 residues. Germline CDR1 and CDR2: SGHRS and YFSETQ. The V and J ends lost 0 bases and 1 base respectively, with 13 bases between them. Here the CDR3 DNA reads TGCGCCAGCAGCTTGGAGCTACCGTATAGGAACACTGAAGCTTTCTTT. Its protein product is CASSLELPYRNTEAFF.

V gene TRBV7-6 combines with J gene TRBJ2-7; D not certain. CDR3 length equals 16 residues. Germline values: CDR1 SGHVS, CDR2 FNYEAQ. Trimming removed 2 bases from V and 0 bases from J, with 14 bases in between. The CDR3 reads CASSLIGGTASYEQYF. CDR3 DNA: TGTGCCAGCAGCTTAATAGGTGGAACAGCCTCCTACGAGCAGTACTTC.

The sample holds a few counts of this clone. The V and J genes are TRBV19 and TRBJ1-1; TRBD1 is a possible D gene (5 bases). With 5 bases removed from V and 0 bases from J, the gap between germline ends came to 16 bases. This CDR3 is built from 16 residues. Germline CDR1 and CDR2: LNHDA and SQIVND (reference sequence). CDR3 coding DNA: TGTGCCAGTAGTCCAGGGCAGGGTAGTCTGAACACTGAAGCTTTCTTT. Amino acids: CASSPGQGSLNTEAFF.

The chain is built from TRBV7-2 and TRBJ1-5; D call uncertain. The V and J ends lost 1 base and 0 bases respectively, with 4 bases between them. Looked up from germline, CDR1 is SGHTA and CDR2 is FQGNSA. This CDR3 contains 14 residues. In nucleotides, the CDR3 is TGTGCCAGCAGCTTAGAACTTAGCAATCAGCCCCAGCATTTT. This codes for CASSLELSNQPQHF.

V is TRBV28 and J is TRBJ2-5; D may be TRBD2 (5 bases). Trimming took 8 bases from V and 7 from J, leaving 14 bases between them. CDR1 is MDHEN, CDR2 SYDVKM, per germline. CDR3 length: 12 residues. In DNA, the CDR3 is TGTGCCAGCTCCGGAGGTCGCGGGACCCAGTACTTC. Translated: CASSGGRGTQYF.

This clone was seen a handful of times. The chain has TRBV19 and TRBJ2-1; 8 bases are shared with TRBD2. The V gene end was trimmed by 3 bases and the J gene end by 4 bases; junction bases not matched to a gene: 8. Germline values: CDR1 LNHDA, CDR2 SQIVND (reference sequence). The CDR3 is 16 residues long. The CDR3 spells CASSIQAGGGYNEQFF. The CDR3, as DNA: TGTGCCAGTAGTATCCAGGCGGGGGGTGGTTACAATGAGCAGTTCTTC.

The rearrangement joins TRBV2 to TRBJ2-5; D might be TRBD1 (6 bases). The CDR3 consists of 13 residues. CDR1 and CDR2 from the germline V gene are SNHLY and FYNNEI. Trimming took 6 bases from V and 3 from J, leaving 11 bases between them. The CDR3 sequence is CASSLRDKETQYF. The CDR3 nucleotides read TGTGCCAGCAGCCTTCGGGACAAAGAGACCCAGTACTTC.